The T cell receptor (beta chain) under discussion was sequenced for a study of identical twins. General study results and limits: Cord blood's abundant beta clonotypes had fewer insertions, unlike memory repertoires. Twins' excess sharing was less marked for out-of-frame beta sequences.

As regards this clonotype: Antigen: not known.

Using its own MiXCR run on the 5' RACE reads, TCRdb lists one record per CDR3 protein. Of some 790,000 distinct CDR3 sequences listed, 18% were seen once; the top ten hold roughly 14%. The CDR3 spans 17 residues. V lost 0 bases and J 2 bases, leaving 15 bases between the germline ends. The germline CDR1 and CDR2 sequences are SGDLS and YYNGEE. This sample was also put to use in a study of T cells expressing NK-cell markers. From that study: In sorted CD3+CD56+NKG2C+, CD3+CD56+NKG2C- and CD3+CD56-NKG2C+ T cells, TCR beta repertoires were obtained.

The sequence derives from a woman aged 18-29 years in good health. The V call is TRBV9, the J call TRBJ2-1; the D gene is possibly TRBD2 (7 bases). The sample taken for sequencing was PBMCs. CDR3 protein: CASSVEAAGHTYNEQFF. The DNA for the CDR3 is TGTGCCAGCAGCGTAGAGGCAGCGGGACATACCTACAATGAGCAGTTCTTC.